This TCR beta chain was identified in a study of siplizumab effects on memory and regulatory T cells. Study-wide findings and caveats: Suppressive activity of Tregs proliferating in siplizumab cultures remained unconfirmed. Greater diversity than memory cells seemed evident in naive T cells, which also appeared to be major alloresponse contributors. Proliferating clones, CD4+ or CD8+, lacked an assignable naive or memory phenotype in roughly 80-97% of cases.

Concerning this clone: Its antigen is not known.

Responder and stimulator cells in the mixed lymphocyte reaction were cultured together for under 7 days at 37°C. Every sample had approximately 10^5 of its TCR templates assayed. This table comes from immunoSEQ multiplex PCR, and its TCRdb copy is limited to in-frame clones, with some not included. There are 9,500 to 10,000 clones in the sample; approximately 42% occur only once, and over 8.5% lies in the top ten. Trimming cost V 10 bases and J 6 bases, with 19 bases left between them. This CDR3 region has 14 residues. CDR1 and CDR2 (germline): ENHRY, SYGVKD. The TCR sequence derives from a human donor in good health; the cells came from an allogeneic mixed lymphocyte reaction. Specimen: CFSE-low (dividing) CD4+ T cells sorted from an allogeneic mixed lymphocyte reaction. The chain is built from TRBV10-3 and TRBJ2-1, with a weak D call TRBD1 (5 bases). The CDR3 reads CATTSRAGINEQFF. DNA for the CDR3: TGTGCCACAACGAGCCGGGCAGGGATCAATGAGCAGTTCTTC.